This T cell receptor (beta chain) was found in a study of regulatory T cells in long-lasting Graves disease. iRepertoire HTBI primers and Arm-PCR of CDR3 regions built TCR beta libraries. TCRdb analysed the multiplex PCR reads with MiXCR anew, one entry per CDR3 protein. The repertoire holds approximately 440,000 distinct CDR3 sequences, with 15% to 20% as singletons. This clonotype has only a few counts. Time point denoted: newly diagnosed GD, antithyroid drugs for less than 3 months. Extracted RNA from PBMCs served as the source of the TCR library. This same sample was also taken into another study, of T cells in Graves' hyperthyroidism and ophthalmopathy.

Sequencing used peripheral blood mononuclear cells (PBMCs), obtained at new diagnosis, from a patient treated with antithyroid drugs. This receptor was identified in a man aged 35 to 55 with Graves disease.

For the CDR3, the DNA is TGTGCCAGCAGTTTCCCGGGAGGAGAGGGGAATGAGCAGTTCTTC. It specifies CASSFPGGEGNEQFF. The rearrangement links TRBV12-3 or TRBV12-4 to TRBJ2-1, with 7 bases fitting TRBD2. V shed 3 bases and J 7 bases; nucleotides not matched to a gene: 9. This CDR3 comprises 15 residues.